This T cell receptor (beta chain) was captured in a study of blood T cell repertoires in COVID-19. CDR1 and CDR2 from the germline V gene are SGHTA and FQGNSA. The CDR3 runs 13 residues. Germline trimming cut 5 bases from V and 3 bases from J; bases unmatched to any gene: 4. The protocol was immunoSEQ multiplex PCR, while the TCRdb copy is restricted to in-frame clones and leaves out a portion. The data contain more than 25,000 clones, less than 95% of them singletons. The rearrangement joins TRBV7-2 to TRBJ2-7, with 7 bases lining up with TRBD1. This receptor was obtained from a man between 65 and 85 years old with active or convalescent COVID-19. The sample comprised peripheral blood. CDR3 sequence: CASSTRDSYEQYF. The CDR3 DNA reads TGTGCCAGCAGCACCCGGGACAGCTACGAGCAGTACTTC.